The 32 T cell receptor beta chains below were found in one sample sequenced in a study of T cell clonotyping in hematopoietic cell transplantation. Method: immunoSEQ multiplex PCR; TCRdb's copy keeps in-frame clones and lacks some. The sample records 4,000 to 6,000 clones, roughly 92% being singletons. The specimen comprised PBMCs, sampled 180 days after allogeneic stem cell transplant. The source is a male patient aged 60-70 years who had an allogeneic stem cell transplant from a related donor, so the T cells may come from the graft donor. Some clones in this sample may be carry-over from other donors' samples.

The CDR3 nucleotides read TGTGCCAGCAGTCCGGGACTAGCCCCATTCTACGAGCAGTACTTC. This encodes CASSPGLAPFYEQYF. The chain carries TRBV14 and TRBJ2-7; 9 positions match TRBD2. V gave up 6 bases and J gave up 3 bases; unmatched junction bases: 9. CDR1 is SGHDN and CDR2 is FVKESK in the germline V gene. The CDR3 is 15 amino acids.

This chain connects TRBV7-2 to TRBJ1-4; possible D gene TRBD1, 5 bases. Germline V gene sequence: CDR1 SGHTA, CDR2 FQGNSA. V dropped 3 bases and J dropped 5 bases, with 16 bases sitting between them. The CDR3 length is 16 residues. This CDR3 reads CASSLFPGDGNEKLFF. CDR3 nucleotides: TGTGCCAGCAGCTTGTTCCCGGGGGACGGGAATGAAAAACTGTTTTTT.

Comment on this clone: Sequence at one end of the junction differs from germline and may be a read error. The chain links TRBV28 to TRBJ1-3; D remains ambiguous. Per germline, CDR1 MDHEN and CDR2 SYDVKM. The CDR3 loop spans 13 amino acids. CDR3: CASSIPSRNTIYF. The CDR3 DNA reads as TGTGCCAGCAGTATCCCCTCTAGAAACACCATATATTTT.

The rearrangement links TRBV19 to TRBJ2-5, with TRBD2 matching 7 bases. Germline V lookup: CDR1 LNHDA, CDR2 SQIVND (reference sequence). The junction had 6 bases not matched to a gene; V was cut back by 3 bases and J by 5 bases. The CDR3 sequence is 14 residues long. The CDR3 sequence: CASSMEYGGETQYF. CDR3 DNA sequence: TGTGCCAGTAGTATGGAGTACGGGGGGGAGACCCAGTACTTC.

The rearrangement joins TRBV7-9 to TRBJ1-1; the match to TRBD1 covers 8 bases. J lost 7 bases, V lost 6 bases, and 13 bases had no gene match. The CDR3 has 15 residues. The V gene's germline CDR1 is SEHNR and CDR2 FQNEAQ (reference sequence). The CDR3 DNA reads TGTGCCAGCAGTCCTAGCGGGGACAGGAGGATTGAAGCTTTCTTT. The encoded protein is CASSPSGDRRIEAFF.

This clone was picked up a small number of times. The chain recombines TRBV7-9 with TRBJ2-1, with 12 bases fitting TRBD2. The germline V gene encodes CDR1 SEHNR and CDR2 FQNEAQ (reference sequence). CDR3 length: 18 residues. V trimming: 1 base; J trimming: 3 bases; junction bases outside the gene matches: 7. CDR3: CASSLELAGGLIYNEQFF. The CDR3 DNA reads TGTGCCAGCAGCTTAGAACTAGCGGGGGGCCTCATCTACAATGAGCAGTTCTTC. The complete variable domain, with remaining parts taken from reference TRBV7-9 and TRBJ2-1, reads DTGVSQNPRHKITKRGQNVTFRCDPISEHNRLYWYRQTLGQGPEFLTYFQNEAQLEKSRLLSDRFSAERPKGSFSTLEIQRTEQGDSAMYLCASSLELAGGLIYNEQFFGPGTRLTVL.

The V gene is TRBV27, the J gene TRBJ1-4; 8 bases map to TRBD1. This CDR3 contains 14 residues. Germline values: CDR1 MNHEY, CDR2 SMNVEV (reference sequence). The trim removed 6 bases at V and 7 bases at J, leaving 7 bases unmatched. The CDR3 loop reads CASSQTGGGEKLFF. The DNA of the CDR3 is TGTGCCAGCAGCCAAACAGGGGGAGGTGAAAAACTGTTTTTT.

The chain uses TRBV6-1 and TRBJ1-4; 8 bases are shared with TRBD1. V lost 7 bases, J lost 7 bases, and 8 bases stayed unmatched. The CDR3 has 14 amino acids. Germline lookup yields CDR1 MNHNS and CDR2 SASEGT. The CDR3 bases are TGTGCCAGCAATTTGGACAGGGATGGTGAAAAACTGTTTTTT. Its protein is CASNLDRDGEKLFF.

The genes are TRBV6-5 and TRBJ2-3; 8 bases are a match to TRBD2. The V gene end was trimmed by 2 bases and the J gene end by 2 bases; junction bases not matched to a gene: 3. The CDR3 is 15 residues long. CDR1 is MNHEY, CDR2 SVGAGI, per germline. The CDR3 here is CASSYRTSLTDTQYF. Here the CDR3 DNA reads TGTGCCAGCAGTTACAGGACTAGCCTCACAGATACGCAGTATTTT.

The chain links TRBV9 to TRBJ1-6; TRBD1 matches at 11 bases. V trimming: 3 bases; J trimming: 7 bases; junction bases outside the gene matches: 6. Germline-derived CDR1 and CDR2 are SGDLS and YYNGEE. The CDR3 consists of 16 residues. The CDR3 DNA reads as TGTGCCAGCAGCGGGACCGGGACAGGGGGGAATTCACCCCTCCACTTT. Protein product: CASSGTGTGGNSPLHF.

CDR3 DNA sequence: TGTGCCAGCAGCTTAGCCCAGAACACTGAAGCTTTCTTT. It is translated as CASSLAQNTEAFF. The chain is built from TRBV13 and TRBJ1-1; D call uncertain. Trimming took 1 base from V and 1 from J, leaving 4 bases between them. The CDR3 covers 13 residues. The V gene's germline CDR1 is PRHDT and CDR2 FYEKMQ (reference sequence).

V is TRBV7-9 and J is TRBJ1-2; weak D call: TRBD1 (6 bases). The CDR3 is made up of 13 amino acids. Germline V lookup: CDR1 SEHNR, CDR2 FQNEAQ (reference sequence). V lost 5 bases and J lost 8, with 15 bases in between. The CDR3 DNA reads as TGTGCCAGCAGCGGCGAGGGGGGGAGAGGCTACACCTTC. It encodes CASSGEGGRGYTF.

The V and J genes are TRBV4-2 and TRBJ2-2; 7 bases fit TRBD2. V lost 4 bases and J lost 6; bases outside the gene matches: 8. The CDR3 extends over 15 amino acids. CDR1 LGHNA and CDR2 YNFKEQ come from the germline V gene. DNA for the CDR3: TGTGCCAGCAGCCTCCGAGCGGGGAAGGCCGGGGAGCTGTTTTTT. Translation gives CASSLRAGKAGELFF.

The CDR3: CASSLAGTQFGTQYF. CDR3 DNA sequence: TGTGCCAGCAGCTTAGCGGGGACACAGTTCGGGACCCAGTACTTC. The rearrangement links TRBV7-2 to TRBJ2-5, with a tentative D call TRBD1 (6 bases). This CDR3 comprises 15 residues. Germline V gene data show CDR1 as SGHTA and CDR2 as FQGNSA. The germline V and J ends were trimmed by 0 bases and 7 bases, with 15 bases remaining between them.

J is TRBJ1-6 and V is TRBV6-5; TRBD1 agrees at 8 bases. This CDR3 has 12 residues. The J segment lost 16 bases and the V segment lost 2 bases, leaving 4 bases of the junction unmatched. CDR1 is MNHEY, CDR2 SVGAGI, per germline. CDR3 sequence (DNA): TGTGCCAGCAGTTACGACAGGGGTTCTCTCCACTTT. Encoded protein: CASSYDRGSLHF.

The chain carries TRBV6-1 and TRBJ2-3; D may be TRBD2 (5 bases). Germline CDR1 reads MNHNS; CDR2 reads SASEGT. The CDR3 has 14 amino acids. Trimming cost V 4 bases and J 1 base, with 9 bases left between them. CDR3 loop: CASSVGAGTDTQYF. The CDR3 coding sequence is TGTGCCAGCAGTGTGGGAGCTGGCACAGATACGCAGTATTTT.

The chain recombines TRBV5-4 with TRBJ2-3; 12 bases map to TRBD2. Trimming at V came to 5 bases and at J to 7 bases, leaving 2 bases not matched to a gene. Germline V gene lookup returns CDR1 SGHNT and CDR2 YYREEE (reference sequence). The CDR3 length is 13 residues. The CDR3 DNA follows: TGTGCCAGCAGACTAGCGGGAGGTAATACGCAGTATTTT. It specifies CASRLAGGNTQYF.

The DNA for the CDR3 is TGCGCCAGCAGACCAAATCCGGGACAGCTAGTCTATGGCTACACCTTC. As protein: CASRPNPGQLVYGYTF. The V call is TRBV5-1, the J call TRBJ1-2; the match to TRBD1 covers 7 bases. The CDR3 loop spans 16 amino acids. Germline CDR1 is SGHRS and CDR2 is YFSETQ. V lost 5 bases to trimming and J lost 4 bases; unmatched junction nucleotides: 14.

The chain recombines TRBV28 with TRBJ1-2; the D is unclear. The V and J ends lost 5 bases and 4 bases respectively, with 14 bases between them. The CDR3 extends over 14 amino acids. Looked up from germline, CDR1 is MDHEN and CDR2 is SYDVKM. Written as DNA, the CDR3 is TGTGCCAGCAGTCCTCCACAGAGATTCTATGGCTACACCTTC. It specifies CASSPPQRFYGYTF.

The chain couples TRBV18 to TRBJ2-7; 7 bases agree with TRBD2. This CDR3 has 14 residues. CDR1 and CDR2 (germline): KGHSH, LQKENI. V gave up 3 bases and J gave up 1 base; unmatched junction bases: 3. CDR3 sequence (DNA): TGTGCCAGCTCACCGACTAGCCTATCCTACGAGCAGTACTTC. Translating it yields CASSPTSLSYEQYF.

CDR3 region: CASSLASGYNEQFF. CDR3 in DNA: TGCGCCAGCAGCTTGGCTAGCGGTTACAATGAGCAGTTCTTC. The chain combines TRBV5-1 with TRBJ2-1, with 7 bases lining up with TRBD2. The CDR3 length is 14 residues. Per the germline V gene, CDR1 is SGHRS and CDR2 is YFSETQ. V dropped 0 bases and J dropped 4; count of bases not matched to a gene: 1.

The CDR3 sequence: CASSLSGGVSGANVLTF. CDR3 DNA sequence: TGTGCCAGCAGTTTATCGGGGGGGGTCTCTGGGGCCAACGTCCTGACTTTC. V gene TRBV28 combines with J gene TRBJ2-6, with 8 bases identical to TRBD2. The ends lost 1 base at V and 0 bases at J; junction bases unmatched: 2. Germline V gene data show CDR1 as MDHEN and CDR2 as SYDVKM. The CDR3 length is 17 residues.

The chain joins TRBV7-2 to TRBJ2-1, with unresolved D. The CDR3 runs 14 residues. Germline-derived CDR1 and CDR2 are SGHTA and FQGNSA. Trimming removed 5 bases at V and 8 bases at J, with 16 bases between. CDR3 bases: TGTGCCAGCAGCCCCTCCAGGAACCACTATGAGCAGTTCTTC. Translation gives CASSPSRNHYEQFF.

The chain carries TRBV7-3 and TRBJ2-3; 8 bases align to TRBD2. The CDR3 extends over 15 amino acids. CDR1 and CDR2 (germline): SGHTA, FQGTGA. Trimming at V came to 2 bases and at J to 0 bases, leaving 1 base not matched to a gene. This chain's CDR3 is CASSLERGSTDTQYF. CDR3 coding DNA: TGTGCCAGCAGCTTAGAGCGGGGGAGCACAGATACGCAGTATTTT.

The chain uses TRBV6-5 and TRBJ2-2; 9 bases line up with TRBD1. Germline CDR1 and CDR2: MNHEY and SVGAGI. The CDR3 consists of 14 residues. J lost 4 bases, V lost 8 bases, and 5 bases had no gene match. The CDR3, as DNA: TGTGCCAGCCTCGGGACAGGGACCACCGGGGAGCTGTTTTTT. This gives the protein CASLGTGTTGELFF.

The chain is built from TRBV2 and TRBJ1-1; possibly TRBD1 for D (6 bases). The CDR3 contains 13 residues. Trimming removed 7 bases at V and 1 base at J, with 10 bases between. Germline V gene data show CDR1 as SNHLY and CDR2 as FYNNEI. CDR3 DNA sequence: TGTGCCAGCATAGGACAGACGAACACTGAAGCTTTCTTT. As protein: CASIGQTNTEAFF.

This chain uses TRBV10-3 with TRBJ2-7; 7 bases are a match to TRBD1. Germline CDR1 ENHRY, CDR2 SYGVKD. This CDR3 has 18 residues. Trimming removed 6 bases from V and 2 bases from J; junction bases left unmatched: 19. The CDR3 sequence is CAISYAITGQTVTYEQYF. The CDR3 DNA is TGTGCCATCAGCTACGCAATCACGGGACAGACAGTTACCTACGAGCAGTACTTC.

This chain connects TRBV19 to TRBJ2-5; TRBD1 aligns across 7 bases. The CDR3 totals 16 residues. The V and J ends lost 6 bases and 1 base, in that order; junction bases with no gene match: 11. Germline assignment: CDR1 LNHDA and CDR2 SQIVND (reference sequence). The DNA of the CDR3 is TGTGCCAGTAGCAACGGGGACAGAGCTTTCCAAGAGACCCAGTACTTC. It yields the protein CASSNGDRAFQETQYF.

This clone has only one observation. This chain's CDR3 is CAISGGEGTEAFF. The CDR3 DNA follows: TGTGCCATCAGCGGGGGGGAGGGCACTGAAGCTTTCTTT. The chain employs TRBV10-3 and TRBJ1-1; D may be TRBD1 (5 bases). This CDR3 contains 13 residues. V was pared by 6 bases and J by 4 bases, with 12 bases between. The germline CDR1 and CDR2 sequences are ENHRY and SYGVKD.

This rearrangement joins TRBV6-1 to TRBJ2-7; D gene unclear. The CDR3 has 15 amino acids. Trimming removed 6 bases at V and 2 bases at J, with 17 bases between. Germline loops: CDR1 MNHNS, CDR2 SASEGT. The CDR3 DNA is TGTGCCAGCAGACCCGAAGATACCATTCCCTACGAGCAGTACTTC. It yields the protein CASRPEDTIPYEQYF.

The V and J genes are TRBV5-1 and TRBJ2-2; D might be TRBD2 (5 bases). The CDR3 totals 14 residues. V was trimmed by 6 bases and J by 1 base, leaving 10 bases between them. Germline loops: CDR1 SGHRS, CDR2 YFSETQ. The CDR3 reads CASTREVNTGELFF. The CDR3 DNA sequence: TGCGCCAGCACTCGGGAAGTGAACACCGGGGAGCTGTTTTTT.

CDR3 bases: TGTGCCAGCCGGACAGAACCCTATGGCTACACCTTC. This codes for CASRTEPYGYTF. The chain joins TRBV28 to TRBJ1-2, with a possible D match to TRBD1 (6 bases). CDR3 length: 12 amino acids. V was pared by 8 bases and J by 4 bases, with 11 bases between. CDR1 and CDR2 (germline): MDHEN, SYDVKM.